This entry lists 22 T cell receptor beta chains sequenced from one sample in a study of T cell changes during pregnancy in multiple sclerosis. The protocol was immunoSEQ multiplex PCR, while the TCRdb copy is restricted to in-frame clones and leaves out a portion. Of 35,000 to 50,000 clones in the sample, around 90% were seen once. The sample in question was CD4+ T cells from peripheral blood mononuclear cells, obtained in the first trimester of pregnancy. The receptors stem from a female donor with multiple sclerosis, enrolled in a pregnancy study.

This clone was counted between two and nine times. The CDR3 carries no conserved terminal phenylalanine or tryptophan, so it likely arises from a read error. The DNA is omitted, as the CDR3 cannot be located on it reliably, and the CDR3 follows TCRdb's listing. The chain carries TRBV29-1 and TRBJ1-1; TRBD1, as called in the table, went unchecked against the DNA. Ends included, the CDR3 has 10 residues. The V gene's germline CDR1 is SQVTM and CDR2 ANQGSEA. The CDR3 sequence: CSVGLTGEQS.

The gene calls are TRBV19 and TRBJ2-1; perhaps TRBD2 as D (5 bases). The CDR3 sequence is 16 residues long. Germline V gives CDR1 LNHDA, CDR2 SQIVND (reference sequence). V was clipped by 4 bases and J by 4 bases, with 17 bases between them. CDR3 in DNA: TGTGCCAGTAGTAGGTCCGGGAACCCGCCTTACAATGAGCAGTTCTTC. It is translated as CASSRSGNPPYNEQFF.

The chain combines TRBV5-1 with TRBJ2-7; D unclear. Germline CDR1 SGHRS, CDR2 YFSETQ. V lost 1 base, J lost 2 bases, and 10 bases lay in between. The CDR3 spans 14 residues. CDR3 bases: TGCGCCAGCAGCTTGAAGGTTGCGGCCTACGAGCAGTACTTC. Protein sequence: CASSLKVAAYEQYF.

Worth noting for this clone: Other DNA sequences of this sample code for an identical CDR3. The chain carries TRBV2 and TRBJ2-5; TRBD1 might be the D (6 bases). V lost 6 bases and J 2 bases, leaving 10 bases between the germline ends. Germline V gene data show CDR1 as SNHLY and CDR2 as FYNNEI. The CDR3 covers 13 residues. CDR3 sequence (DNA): TGTGCCAGCAGGAGAGACAGGCAAGAGACCCAGTACTTC. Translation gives CASRRDRQETQYF.

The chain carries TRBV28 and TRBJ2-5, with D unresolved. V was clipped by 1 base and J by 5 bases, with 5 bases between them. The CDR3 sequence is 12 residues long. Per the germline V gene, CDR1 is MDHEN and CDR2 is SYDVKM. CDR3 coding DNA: TGTGCCAGCAGTTTATACTGGGAGACCCAGTACTTC. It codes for CASSLYWETQYF.

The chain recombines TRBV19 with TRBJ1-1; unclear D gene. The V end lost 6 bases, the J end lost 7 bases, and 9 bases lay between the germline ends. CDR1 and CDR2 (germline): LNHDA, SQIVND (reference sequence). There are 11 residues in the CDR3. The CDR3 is CASRRAGEAFF. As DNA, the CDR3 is TGTGCCAGTAGACGGGCGGGTGAAGCTTTCTTT.

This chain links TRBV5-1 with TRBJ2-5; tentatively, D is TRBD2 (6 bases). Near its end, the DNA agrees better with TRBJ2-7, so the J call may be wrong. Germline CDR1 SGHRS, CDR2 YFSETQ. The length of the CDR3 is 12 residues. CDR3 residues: CASSPGGYEQYF. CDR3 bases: TGCGCCAGCAGCCCCGGGGGATACGAGCAGTACTTC.

The CDR3 coding sequence is TGTGCCAGCATTCTTATCGGGACTCCGGGAGAGCCCCAGCATTTT. It specifies CASILIGTPGEPQHF. This chain uses TRBV6-1 with TRBJ1-5, with a possible D match to TRBD1 (5 bases). This CDR3 comprises 15 residues. With 7 bases removed from V and 8 bases from J, the gap between germline ends came to 21 bases. Germline loops: CDR1 MNHNS, CDR2 SASEGT.

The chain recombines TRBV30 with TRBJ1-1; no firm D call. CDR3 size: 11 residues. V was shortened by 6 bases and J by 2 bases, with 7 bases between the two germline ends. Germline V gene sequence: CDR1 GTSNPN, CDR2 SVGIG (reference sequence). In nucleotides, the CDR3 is TGTGCCTGTGGGAGAAACACTGAAGCTTTCTTT. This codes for CACGRNTEAFF. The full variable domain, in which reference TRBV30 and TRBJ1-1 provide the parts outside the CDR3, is SQTIHQWPATLVQPVGSPLSLECTVEGTSNPNLYWYRQAAGRGLQLLFYSVGIGQISSEVPQNLSASRPQDRQFILSSKKLLLSDSGFYLCACGRNTEAFFGQGTRLTVV.

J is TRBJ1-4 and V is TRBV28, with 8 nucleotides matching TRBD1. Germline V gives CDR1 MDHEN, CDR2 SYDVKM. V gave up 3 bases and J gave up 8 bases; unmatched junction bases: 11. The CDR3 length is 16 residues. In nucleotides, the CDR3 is TGTGCCAGCAGTTTGGGTTCAGGACAGGGTGGCGAAAAACTGTTTTTT. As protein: CASSLGSGQGGEKLFF.

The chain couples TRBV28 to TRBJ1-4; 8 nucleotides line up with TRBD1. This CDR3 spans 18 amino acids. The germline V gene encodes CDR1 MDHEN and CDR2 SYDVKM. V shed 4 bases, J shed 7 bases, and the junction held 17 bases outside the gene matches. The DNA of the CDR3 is TGTGCCAGCAGTTCGAGCCGGACAGGGAGGTCCGCGTTTGAAAAACTGTTTTTT. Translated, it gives CASSSSRTGRSAFEKLFF. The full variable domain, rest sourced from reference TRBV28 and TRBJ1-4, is DVKVTQSSRYLVKRTGEKVFLECVQDMDHENMFWYRQDPGLGLRLIYFSYDVKMKEKGDIPEGYSVSREKKERFSLILESASTNQTSMYLCASSSSRTGRSAFEKLFFGSGTQLSVL.

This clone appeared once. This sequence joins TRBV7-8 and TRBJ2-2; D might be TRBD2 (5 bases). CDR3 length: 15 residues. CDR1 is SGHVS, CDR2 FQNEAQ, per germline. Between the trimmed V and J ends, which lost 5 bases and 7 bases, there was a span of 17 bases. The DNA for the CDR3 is TGTGCCAGCAGCCCCAGACTACGGTACGGCGGGGAGCTGTTTTTT. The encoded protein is CASSPRLRYGGELFF.

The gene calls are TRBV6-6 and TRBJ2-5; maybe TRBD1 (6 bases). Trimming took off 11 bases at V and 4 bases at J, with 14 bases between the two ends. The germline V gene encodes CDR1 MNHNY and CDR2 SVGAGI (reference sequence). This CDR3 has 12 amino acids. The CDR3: CASGQGRETQYF. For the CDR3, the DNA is TGTGCCTCGGGCCAGGGGCGAGAGACCCAGTACTTC.

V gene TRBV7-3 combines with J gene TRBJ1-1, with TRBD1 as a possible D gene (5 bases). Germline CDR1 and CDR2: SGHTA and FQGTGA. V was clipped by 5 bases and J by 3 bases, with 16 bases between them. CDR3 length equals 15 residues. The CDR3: CASSGGSGMDTEAFF. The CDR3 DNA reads TGTGCCAGCAGCGGGGGGTCCGGGATGGACACTGAAGCTTTCTTT. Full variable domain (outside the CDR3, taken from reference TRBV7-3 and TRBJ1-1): GAGVSQTPSNKVTEKGKYVELRCDPISGHTALYWYRQSLGQGPEFLIYFQGTGAADDSGLPNDRFFAVRPEGSVSTLKIQRTERGDSAVYLCASSGGSGMDTEAFFGQGTRLTVV.

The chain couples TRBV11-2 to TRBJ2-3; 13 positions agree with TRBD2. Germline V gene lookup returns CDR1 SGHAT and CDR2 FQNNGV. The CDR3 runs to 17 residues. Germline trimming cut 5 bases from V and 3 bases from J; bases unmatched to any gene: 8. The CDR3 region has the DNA TGTGCCAGCAGCCGTGGACTAGCGGGAGTACGAACAGATACGCAGTATTTT. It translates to CASSRGLAGVRTDTQYF.

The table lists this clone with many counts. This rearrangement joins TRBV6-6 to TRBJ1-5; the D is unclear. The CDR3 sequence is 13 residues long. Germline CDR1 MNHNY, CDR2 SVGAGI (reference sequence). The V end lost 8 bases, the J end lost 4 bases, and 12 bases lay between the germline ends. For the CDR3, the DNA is TGTGCCAGCCACGGACGGGAAAATCAGCCCCAGCATTTT. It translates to CASHGRENQPQHF.

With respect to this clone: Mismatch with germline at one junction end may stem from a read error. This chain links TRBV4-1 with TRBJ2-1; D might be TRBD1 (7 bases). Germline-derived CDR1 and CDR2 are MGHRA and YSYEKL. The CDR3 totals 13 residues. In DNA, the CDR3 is TGCGCCAGCAGACAAGTGGGGGGACAGAAGCAGTTCTTC. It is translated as CASRQVGGQKQFF.

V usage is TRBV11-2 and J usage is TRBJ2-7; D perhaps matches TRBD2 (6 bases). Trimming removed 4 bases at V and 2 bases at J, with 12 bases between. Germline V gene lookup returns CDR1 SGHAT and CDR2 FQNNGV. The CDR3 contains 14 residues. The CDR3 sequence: CASSYRLGAYEQYF. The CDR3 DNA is TGTGCCAGCAGCTATAGACTAGGGGCCTACGAGCAGTACTTC.

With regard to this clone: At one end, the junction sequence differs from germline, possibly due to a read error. CDR3 DNA sequence: TGTGCTAGCAGCCAGACTAGAATGGAGACCCAGTACTTC. This sequence encodes CASSQTRMETQYF. The chain is built from TRBV7-7 and TRBJ2-5; TRBD2 is a possible D gene (6 bases). The V gene's germline CDR1 is SSHAT and CDR2 FNYEAQ (reference sequence). The CDR3 spans 13 residues.

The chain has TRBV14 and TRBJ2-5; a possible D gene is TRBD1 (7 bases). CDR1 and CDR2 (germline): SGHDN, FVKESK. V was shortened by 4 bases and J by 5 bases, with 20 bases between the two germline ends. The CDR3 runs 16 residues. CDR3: CASSPDRGRGRETQYF. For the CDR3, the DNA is TGTGCCAGCAGCCCCGACCGGGGCAGGGGGAGGGAGACCCAGTACTTC.

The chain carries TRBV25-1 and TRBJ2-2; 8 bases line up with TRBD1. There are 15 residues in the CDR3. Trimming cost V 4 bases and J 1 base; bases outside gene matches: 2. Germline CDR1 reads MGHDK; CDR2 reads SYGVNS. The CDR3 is CASSVTGVNTGELFF. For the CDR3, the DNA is TGTGCCAGCAGTGTGACAGGGGTGAACACCGGGGAGCTGTTTTTT.

The CDR3, as DNA: TGTGCCAGTATTCGCGGGGGGGGGTACAATGAGCAGTTCTTC. This sequence encodes CASIRGGGYNEQFF. V usage is TRBV19 and J usage is TRBJ2-1, with 9 positions matching TRBD2. V gave up 7 bases and J gave up 4 bases; unmatched junction bases: 5. The CDR3 length is 14 residues. CDR1 is LNHDA, CDR2 SQIVND, per germline (reference sequence).